What follows describes a single T cell receptor (beta chain). As yet, its antigen is unknown. Deletions cut 2 bases from V and 7 bases from J, with 15 bases between. This CDR3 contains 15 residues. Germline CDR1 is KGHSH and CDR2 is LQKENI. These data come from a study of cytomegalovirus exposure and HLA in healthy donors. Study as a whole: A previous analysis identified fewer than 130 million unique TCR beta sequences derived from roughly 180 million T cells. Membership in the Caucasian-associated ancestry cluster was found for about four fifths of 350 to 450 genotyped donors. General observations from the study: In a later analysis, at a false discovery rate of 0.05, over 15,000 TCR beta sequences matched HLA alleles.

PCR employed 60 Vbeta and 13 Jbeta primers. Libraries were prepared by immunoSEQ multiplex PCR; TCRdb keeps only in-frame clonotypes and omits some of them. This table has around 130,000 clones, about four fifths appearing once. This receptor was obtained from a man aged 25 to 40 in good health and CMV-seronegative. Sequenced input: PBMCs. The J gene is TRBJ1-5, the V gene TRBV18, with TRBD1 as a possible D gene (5 bases). The CDR3 reads CASSPGAGKGQPQHF. The CDR3 DNA follows: TGTGCCAGCTCACCAGGGGCAGGAAAAGGGCAGCCCCAGCATTTT.